Listed here is a single TCR beta chain. The entry originates in a study of control samples from healthy donors and cancer patients. Libraries were prepared by immunoSEQ multiplex PCR; TCRdb keeps only in-frame clonotypes and omits some of them. The sample shows some 79,000 clones, approximately 93% of them seen only once. The CDR3 is 13 amino acids. Germline CDR1 and CDR2: SGHDT and YYEEEE. V lost 3 bases to trimming and J lost 5 bases, with 12 bases between them. The clonotype comes from a woman aged 40 to 50 with lung cancer. Sequenced: PBMCs. The chain joins TRBV5-6 to TRBJ2-7; a weak D match, TRBD2 (5 bases). The CDR3 sequence: CASSSRGRDEQYF. In DNA, the CDR3 is TGTGCCAGCAGCTCCCGGGGTAGGGACGAGCAGTACTTC.